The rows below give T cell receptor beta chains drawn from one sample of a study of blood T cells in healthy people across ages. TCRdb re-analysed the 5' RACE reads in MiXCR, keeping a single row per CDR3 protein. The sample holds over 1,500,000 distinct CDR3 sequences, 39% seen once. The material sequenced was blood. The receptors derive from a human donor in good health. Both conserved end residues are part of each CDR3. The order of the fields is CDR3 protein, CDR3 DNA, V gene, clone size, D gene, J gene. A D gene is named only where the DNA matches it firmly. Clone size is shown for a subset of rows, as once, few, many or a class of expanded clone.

CASSVPAGATDTQYF	TGTGCCAGCAGCGTACCAGCGGGGGCAACAGATACGCAGTATTTT	TRBV9	NA	TRBD2	TRBJ2-3
CSVDLSPYEQYF	TGCAGCGTTGATCTATCCCCCTACGAGCAGTACTTC	TRBV29-1	many	NA	TRBJ2-7
CASSQDSIKDRDYGYTF	TGCGCCAGCAGCCAAGATTCGATCAAAGACAGGGATTATGGCTACACCTTC	TRBV4-1	NA	TRBD1	TRBJ1-2
CASSYRRANYGYTF	TGTGCCAGCAGTTACAGGAGGGCTAACTATGGCTACACCTTC	TRBV6-2/TRBV6-3	many	NA	TRBJ1-2
CASSEVTSHYTF	TGTGCCAGCAGTGAGGTAACGAGTCACTACACCTTC	TRBV6-1	NA	NA	TRBJ1-2
CASSRTGDGGYTF	TGTGCCAGCAGCCGGACAGGGGATGGAGGCTACACCTTC	TRBV7-9	many	TRBD1	TRBJ1-2
CASSFPPSGADVLTF	TGTGCCAGCAGCTTCCCGCCCTCTGGGGCCGACGTCCTGACTTTC	TRBV11-3	once	NA	TRBJ2-6
CASSLISEGPEAFF	TGTGCCAGCAGCTTAATCTCCGAGGGCCCTGAAGCTTTCTTT	TRBV7-9	NA	NA	TRBJ1-1
CASSLSGGPRNEQFF	TGTGCCAGCTCCCTTAGCGGGGGACCCCGGAATGAGCAGTTCTTC	TRBV14	NA	TRBD2	TRBJ2-1
CASRELAGALETQYF	TGTGCCAGCAGAGAACTAGCGGGGGCACTAGAGACCCAGTACTTC	TRBV12-3/TRBV12-4	NA	TRBD2	TRBJ2-5
CASSLAGYIQYF	TGTGCCAGCAGCTTAGCAGGGTACATTCAGTACTTC	TRBV7-2	NA	NA	TRBJ2-4
CASSLGEEGKQETQYF	TGTGCCAGCAGTTTAGGAGAGGAGGGGAAGCAAGAGACCCAGTACTTC	TRBV27	few	NA	TRBJ2-5
CASSLIDSYTF	TGTGCCAGCAGTTTGATTGACAGCTACACCTTC	TRBV12-3/TRBV12-4	few	NA	TRBJ1-2
CASSWGPQEMNTEAFF	TGCGCCAGCAGCTGGGGGCCACAGGAGATGAACACTGAAGCTTTCTTT	TRBV5-1	NA	NA	TRBJ1-1
CASSPKGWGGLTDTQYF	TGTGCCAGCAGCCCGAAGGGCTGGGGGGGCCTCACAGATACGCAGTATTTT	TRBV12-3/TRBV12-4	NA	NA	TRBJ2-3
CASRTGDGSYEQYF	TGTGCCAGCAGAACAGGGGACGGCTCCTACGAGCAGTACTTC	TRBV6-5	NA	TRBD1	TRBJ2-7
CASSSQGGYVYEQYF	TGTGCCAGCAGCTCCCAGGGGGGATACGTCTACGAGCAGTACTTC	TRBV7-2	NA	NA	TRBJ2-7
CASSSDRGPPLHF	TGTGCCAGCAGTTCCGACAGGGGGCCTCCCCTCCACTTT	TRBV11-1	few	TRBD1	TRBJ1-6
CSAPSSSYEQYF	TGCAGTGCTCCCAGTTCTTCCTACGAGCAGTACTTC	TRBV20-1	NA	NA	TRBJ2-7
CSVESALRTDTQYF	TGCAGCGTTGAAAGCGCCCTCCGCACAGATACGCAGTATTTT	TRBV29-1	NA	NA	TRBJ2-3
CASRSRTDYSNQPQHF	TGTGCCAGCAGATCACGGACGGATTATAGCAATCAGCCCCAGCATTTT	TRBV28	NA	NA	TRBJ1-5
CASSRRGRVNGYTF	TGTGCCAGCAGCCGGAGGGGGAGAGTTAATGGCTACACCTTC	TRBV12-3/TRBV12-4	few	NA	TRBJ1-2
CASSLRAAYNYGYTF	TGTGCCAGCAGCTTACGTGCGGCTTATAACTATGGCTACACCTTC	TRBV7-3	NA	NA	TRBJ1-2
CSAVPSAPGVPFTDTQYF	TGCAGTGCTGTACCCTCGGCACCCGGGGTTCCATTCACAGATACGCAGTATTTT	TRBV20-1	NA	NA	TRBJ2-3
CASSMGRNTEAFF	TGCGCCAGCAGCATGGGAAGGAACACTGAAGCTTTCTTT	TRBV5-1	NA	NA	TRBJ1-1
CASSYAGTGSVYNEQFF	TGTGCCAGCAGTTACGCCGGGACAGGGTCGGTGTACAATGAGCAGTTCTTC	TRBV6-5	NA	TRBD1	TRBJ2-1
CASSLYGQGNNQPQHF	TGTGCCAGCAGCTTATATGGTCAGGGGAACAATCAGCCCCAGCATTTT	TRBV7-2	NA	NA	TRBJ1-5
CASSLVPNSYEQYF	TGTGCCAGCAGCTTAGTTCCGAACTCCTACGAGCAGTACTTC	TRBV7-6	many	NA	TRBJ2-7
CASSPRTSGRNEQFF	TGTGCCAGCAGTCCCCGGACTAGCGGTCGTAATGAGCAGTTCTTC	TRBV12-3/TRBV12-4	few	TRBD2	TRBJ2-1
CASSLSTGGANYGYTF	TGTGCCAGCAGTTTATCTACAGGAGGAGCTAACTATGGCTACACCTTC	TRBV12-3/TRBV12-4	few	NA	TRBJ1-2
CASSYRGGSNGYTF	TGTGCCAGCAGTTACCGTGGAGGAAGTAATGGCTACACCTTC	TRBV6-2/TRBV6-3	once	NA	TRBJ1-2
CASSLVVSANQALLNEQYF	TGTGCCAGCAGCTTAGTTGTGAGTGCTAATCAAGCTTTGTTGAACGAGCAGTACTTC	TRBV7-9	NA	NA	TRBJ2-7
CSVSMSSYEQYF	TGCAGCGTATCGATGAGCTCCTACGAGCAGTACTTC	TRBV29-1	NA	NA	TRBJ2-7
CASSLTGRRGLETQYF	TGTGCCAGCAGCTTAACCGGTCGGCGGGGGTTGGAGACCCAGTACTTC	TRBV7-3	NA	TRBD2	TRBJ2-5
CASSFFLVAERTISLSYNEQFF	TGTGCCAGCAGTTTTTTTTTGGTTGCGGAGCGTACGATCTCCCTCTCCTACAATGAGCAGTTCTTC	TRBV12-3/TRBV12-4	many	NA	TRBJ2-1
CASSPRGQGSQPQHF	TGTGCCAGCAGTCCCCGGGGACAGGGAAGTCAGCCCCAGCATTTT	TRBV6-2/TRBV6-3	few	TRBD1	TRBJ1-5
CASSWGTAGSGQGRYSYEQYF	TGTGCCAGCAGTTGGGGTACAGCGGGCTCGGGACAGGGGAGGTACTCCTACGAGCAGTACTTC	TRBV28	NA	TRBD1	TRBJ2-7
CSARDYRAGSLDTEAFF	TGCAGTGCTAGAGATTATCGCGCAGGTTCCCTGGACACTGAAGCTTTCTTT	TRBV20-1	NA	NA	TRBJ1-1
CASSHDLNYGYTF	TGTGCCAGCAGCCATGACCTTAACTATGGCTACACCTTC	TRBV14	NA	NA	TRBJ1-2
CASSSDTDTQYF	TGTGCCAGCAGCTCCGACACAGATACGCAGTATTTT	TRBV5-1	many	NA	TRBJ2-3
CASSYYAGLDPLLGYTF	TGTGCCAGCAGTTACTATGCGGGTCTCGACCCGTTATTGGGCTACACCTTC	TRBV6-5	few	NA	TRBJ1-2
CATSPDPGQGKVRAKHEQYF	TGTGCCACCAGCCCGGATCCGGGACAGGGAAAAGTTAGGGCTAAACACGAGCAGTACTTC	TRBV24-1	NA	TRBD1	TRBJ2-7
CSAYQGSEAFF	TGCAGTGCGTACCAGGGGTCTGAAGCTTTCTTT	TRBV20-1	NA	NA	TRBJ1-1
CASSTIREGNYGYTF	TGTGCCAGCAGTACCATCCGCGAGGGGAACTATGGCTACACCTTC	TRBV28	few	NA	TRBJ1-2
CSARDWTLQETQYF	TGCAGTGCTAGAGATTGGACCTTACAAGAGACCCAGTACTTC	TRBV20-1	few	NA	TRBJ2-5
CASRFLADTQYF	TGTGCCAGCAGGTTCTTAGCAGATACGCAGTATTTT	TRBV12-3/TRBV12-4	NA	NA	TRBJ2-3
CSARAGDRHYGYTF	TGCAGTGCTAGAGCCGGGGACAGGCACTATGGCTACACCTTC	TRBV20-1	NA	TRBD1	TRBJ1-2
CASSAGTGDTEAFF	TGTGCCAGCAGCGCCGGGACAGGCGACACTGAAGCTTTCTTT	TRBV9	NA	TRBD1	TRBJ1-1
CASTQTFQDRHMNTEAFF	TGTGCCAGCACCCAAACCTTTCAGGACAGGCATATGAACACTGAAGCTTTCTTT	TRBV12-3/TRBV12-4	NA	TRBD1	TRBJ1-1
CASSNQAKNIQYF	TGTGCCAGCAGTAATCAAGCCAAAAACATTCAGTACTTC	TRBV12-3/TRBV12-4	NA	NA	TRBJ2-4
CASSYSVLARETQYF	TGTGCCAGCAGTTACTCGGTACTAGCAAGGGAGACCCAGTACTTC	TRBV6-5	few	NA	TRBJ2-5
CASSEGPRVENIQYF	TGCGCCAGCAGCGAAGGACCGCGGGTAGAAAACATTCAGTACTTC	TRBV5-1	NA	NA	TRBJ2-4
CASSLPWGRDNEQFF	TGTGCCAGCAGCTTGCCTTGGGGGAGAGACAATGAGCAGTTCTTC	TRBV5-4	NA	NA	TRBJ2-1
CASSLFPREEYTEAFF	TGTGCCAGCAGCCTCTTCCCCAGGGAGGAATACACTGAAGCTTTCTTT	TRBV7-2	few	NA	TRBJ1-1
CASREDVAPYEQYF	TGTGCCAGCAGGGAGGACGTGGCCCCCTACGAGCAGTACTTC	TRBV28	few	NA	TRBJ2-7